A single sample gave rise to the 22 T cell receptor beta chains below, sequenced in a study of blood T cell repertoires in COVID-19. Produced via immunoSEQ multiplex PCR; TCRdb's table is partial and in-frame only. This sample has about 150,000 clones, with more than 75% found just once. Sequenced input: PBMCs or T cells enriched from blood (not recorded which). The receptors were sampled from a woman aged 45-65 years who had recovered from COVID-19.

J is TRBJ2-2 and V is TRBV6-6; no clear D. Germline CDR1 reads MNHNY; CDR2 reads SVGAGI (reference sequence). The V gene lost 7 bases and the J gene lost 4 bases, with 4 bases spanning the gap. The CDR3 loop spans 11 amino acids. The CDR3 is CASTFTGELFF. For the CDR3, the DNA is TGTGCCAGCACTTTCACCGGGGAGCTGTTTTTT.

About this clone itself: The junction does not match germline at one end; this may be a read error. The chain combines TRBV19 with TRBJ1-6; D possibly corresponds to TRBD1 (6 bases). The CDR3 is 14 amino acids. Germline CDR1 and CDR2: LNHDA and SQIVND (reference sequence). In DNA form, the CDR3 reads TGTGCCAGTAGCATAGGACAGCGAGATTCACCCCTCCACTTT. Protein: CASSIGQRDSPLHF.

The rearrangement joins TRBV4-2 to TRBJ2-1, with a possible D match to TRBD2 (5 bases). CDR3 length: 16 residues. CDR1 is LGHNA, CDR2 YNFKEQ, per germline. V lost 1 base and J 2 bases, leaving 12 bases between the germline ends. This CDR3 is CASSQAPSGPYNEQFF. The DNA of the CDR3 is TGTGCCAGCAGCCAAGCCCCAAGCGGTCCCTACAATGAGCAGTTCTTC.

In this sample, this clone turned up a few times. This rearrangement joins TRBV30 to TRBJ2-3, with a weak D call TRBD1 (5 bases). Trimming shortened V by 5 bases and J by 4 bases, and 7 bases separated the two germline ends. The germline V gene has CDR1 GTSNPN and CDR2 SVGIG (reference sequence). The CDR3 runs to 11 residues. The CDR3 loop reads CAWGAPDTQYF. Here the CDR3 DNA reads TGTGCCTGGGGGGCCCCAGATACGCAGTATTTT. The whole variable domain, remainder taken from reference TRBV30 and TRBJ2-3, is SQTIHQWPATLVQPVGSPLSLECTVEGTSNPNLYWYRQAAGRGLQLLFYSVGIGQISSEVPQNLSASRPQDRQFILSSKKLLLSDSGFYLCAWGAPDTQYFGPGTRLTVL.

This chain joins TRBV10-3 and TRBJ2-5; the match to TRBD1 covers 9 bases. Per germline, CDR1 ENHRY and CDR2 SYGVKD. V shed 3 bases, J shed 4 bases, and the junction held 6 bases outside the gene matches. This CDR3 is built from 15 residues. The CDR3 loop reads CAISDAKTGGETQYF. CDR3 sequence (DNA): TGTGCCATCAGTGACGCCAAGACAGGGGGAGAGACCCAGTACTTC.

The V gene is TRBV24-1, the J gene TRBJ2-5; maybe TRBD1 (6 bases). Germline CDR1 and CDR2: KGHDR and SFDVKD. V lost 2 bases, J lost 5 bases, and 14 bases lay in between. The CDR3 is 15 residues long. The CDR3 spells CATSDSMGAGETQYF. Here the CDR3 DNA reads TGTGCCACCAGTGATTCAATGGGGGCAGGGGAGACCCAGTACTTC.

V usage is TRBV28 and J usage is TRBJ2-7, with D perhaps TRBD1 (6 bases). The V and J ends lost 1 base and 2 bases respectively, with 12 bases between them. The CDR3 runs 15 residues. Looked up from germline, CDR1 is MDHEN and CDR2 is SYDVKM. The CDR3 spells CASSLSRTVPYEQYV. The CDR3 DNA reads TGTGCCAGCAGTTTATCTCGGACAGTCCCCTACGAGCAGTACGTC.

The V call is TRBV5-8, the J call TRBJ2-7, with 12 nucleotides matching TRBD1. CDR1 and CDR2 from the germline V gene are SGHTS and YDEGEE. The CDR3 runs to 14 residues. V lost 4 bases and J lost 6; bases outside the gene matches: 5. Written as DNA, the CDR3 is TGTGCCAGCAGCCGACTGGGACAGGGGGCCGAGCAGTACGTC. Its protein product is CASSRLGQGAEQYV.

The chain employs TRBV6-6 and TRBJ1-5, with D possibly TRBD1 on 5 matching bases. The germline V gene encodes CDR1 MNHNY and CDR2 SVGAGI (reference sequence). Trimming removed 4 bases from V and 0 bases from J, with 13 bases in between. The CDR3 length is 16 residues. CDR3 region: CASSSLQEYSNQPQHF. CDR3 nucleotides: TGTGCCAGCAGTTCATTACAGGAGTATAGCAATCAGCCCCAGCATTTT.

CDR3 DNA: TGTGCCAGCAGTCCGGACAGGGGGTACACTGAAGCTTTCTTT. The encoded protein is CASSPDRGYTEAFF. The V call is TRBV27, the J call TRBJ1-1; TRBD1 aligns across 10 bases. In germline, CDR1 is MNHEY, CDR2 SMNVEV (reference sequence). V shed 5 bases, J shed 3 bases, and the junction held 3 bases outside the gene matches. CDR3 length: 14 residues.

The chain carries TRBV4-1 and TRBJ2-1, with no clear D. Germline assignment: CDR1 MGHRA and CDR2 YSYEKL. V shed 3 bases and J shed 4 bases, with 13 bases lying between them. This CDR3 region has 15 residues. CDR3 in amino acids: CASSQPMARYNEQFF. The CDR3 DNA sequence: TGCGCCAGCAGCCAGCCCATGGCTCGATACAATGAGCAGTTCTTC.

The J gene is TRBJ1-2, the V gene TRBV3-1 (or the pseudogene TRBV3-2), with TRBD1 matching 7 bases. This CDR3 has 17 residues. Germline loops: CDR1 LGHDT, CDR2 YNNKEL (reference sequence). V lost 3 bases and J lost 0; bases outside the gene matches: 10. The CDR3 DNA follows: TGTGCCAGCAGCCAGGACCAACAGGGGCTAGCTAACTATGGCTACACCTTC. It yields the protein CASSQDQQGLANYGYTF.

This sequence joins TRBV11-2 and TRBJ1-2; D is possibly TRBD1 (5 bases). The CDR3 has 15 residues. CDR1 SGHAT and CDR2 FQNNGV come from the germline V gene. Trimming left V 5 bases short and J 4 bases short, with 17 bases between. CDR3 sequence: CASSPWTPTTYGYTF. CDR3 coding DNA: TGTGCCAGCAGCCCGTGGACACCTACTACCTATGGCTACACCTTC. Supplemented by reference TRBV11-2 and TRBJ1-2, the full variable domain reads EAGVAQSPRYKIIEKRQSVAFWCNPISGHATLYWYQQILGQGPKLLIQFQNNGVVDDSQLPKDRFSAERLKGVDSTLKIQPAKLEDSAVYLCASSPWTPTTYGYTFGSGTRLTVV.

The V call is TRBV28, the J call TRBJ1-3; D remains ambiguous. Trimming took 2 bases from V and 0 from J, leaving 8 bases between them. This CDR3 is 15 amino acids long. Germline CDR1 MDHEN, CDR2 SYDVKM. CDR3 sequence reads: CASSLGPYSGNTIYF. The CDR3, as DNA: TGTGCCAGCAGTTTAGGGCCCTACTCTGGAAACACCATATATTTT. The whole variable domain, remainder taken from reference TRBV28 and TRBJ1-3, is DVKVTQSSRYLVKRTGEKVFLECVQDMDHENMFWYRQDPGLGLRLIYFSYDVKMKEKGDIPEGYSVSREKKERFSLILESASTNQTSMYLCASSLGPYSGNTIYFGEGSWLTVV.

This clone was seen a handful of times. The chain carries TRBV9 and TRBJ2-1; possible D gene TRBD2, 6 bases. Trimming cost V 0 bases and J 5 bases, with 12 bases left between them. The CDR3 has 15 amino acids. Germline V gene sequence: CDR1 SGDLS, CDR2 YYNGEE. The CDR3 region is CASSVAAGWDNEQFF. The CDR3 DNA sequence: TGTGCCAGCAGCGTAGCTGCGGGGTGGGACAATGAGCAGTTCTTC.

The V gene is TRBV24-1, the J gene TRBJ1-2; TRBD1 aligns across 7 bases. The CDR3 runs to 12 residues. Germline-derived CDR1 and CDR2 are KGHDR and SFDVKD. The J segment lost 4 bases and the V segment lost 7 bases, leaving 2 bases of the junction unmatched. In DNA, the CDR3 is TGTGCCACCAGGGGACAGAGCTATGGCTACACCTTC. Protein product: CATRGQSYGYTF.

This sequence joins TRBV12-5 and TRBJ2-2, with unresolved D. The ends were cut back, 0 bases at V and 4 bases at J, with 15 bases in the middle. Germline V gives CDR1 LGHNT, CDR2 FRNRAP. This CDR3 has 17 amino acids. The CDR3 region has the DNA TGTGCTAGTGGTTTGGTATTGGATTGGAGAGGCACCGGGGAGCTGTTTTTT. This gives the protein CASGLVLDWRGTGELFF.

This chain joins TRBV18 and TRBJ1-3, with D unresolved. Trimming removed 2 bases from V and 7 bases from J, with 15 bases in between. Germline V gives CDR1 KGHSH, CDR2 LQKENI. The CDR3 has 15 residues. CDR3 in amino acids: CASSPATTTGNTIYF. The CDR3 DNA reads TGTGCCAGCTCACCAGCTACTACCACCGGGAACACCATATATTTT.

This chain links TRBV15 with TRBJ2-1, with D tentatively TRBD1 (6 bases). Germline CDR1 and CDR2: LNHNV and YYDKDF (reference sequence). The CDR3 is 14 residues long. Trimming left V 3 bases short and J 7 bases short, with 13 bases between. CDR3 amino acids: CATSRGADENEQFF. CDR3 sequence (DNA): TGTGCCACCAGCAGGGGGGCCGATGAGAATGAGCAGTTCTTC. Full variable domain (remainder filled in from reference TRBV15 and TRBJ2-1): DAMVIQNPRYQVTQFGKPVTLSCSQTLNHNVMYWYQQKSSQAPKLLFHYYDKDFNNEADTPDNFQSRRPNTSFCFLDIRSPGLGDTAMYLCATSRGADENEQFFGPGTRLTVL.

V is TRBV7-9 and J is TRBJ1-4; TRBD1 agrees at 7 bases. CDR3 length equals 17 residues. CDR1 SEHNR and CDR2 FQNEAQ come from the germline V gene (reference sequence). Trimming took 5 bases from V and 7 from J; bases not matched to a gene: 16. CDR3 nucleotides: TGTGCCAGCAGCCCCGACCAGGGACAGCTTAACGTTGAAAAACTGTTTTTT. This encodes CASSPDQGQLNVEKLFF.

CDR3 in amino acids: CASSPTGQGDTEAFF. The CDR3 nucleotides read TGTGCCAGCAGCCCGACGGGACAGGGGGACACTGAAGCTTTCTTT. V usage is TRBV13 and J usage is TRBJ1-1, with 11 bases fitting TRBD1. Looked up from germline, CDR1 is PRHDT and CDR2 is FYEKMQ (reference sequence). With V trimmed by 5 bases and J by 3 bases, 5 bases remained unmatched. The CDR3 is made up of 15 amino acids.

The chain has TRBV7-6 and TRBJ2-1, with TRBD1 as a possible D gene (5 bases). V lost 1 base and J 6 bases, leaving 10 bases between the germline ends. The CDR3 length is 14 residues. Germline V lookup: CDR1 SGHVS, CDR2 FNYEAQ. The CDR3 loop reads CASSLDPQGNEQFF. The CDR3 region has the DNA TGTGCCAGCAGCTTAGATCCCCAGGGCAATGAGCAGTTCTTC. The entire variable domain, with the rest obtained from reference TRBV7-6 and TRBJ2-1, is as follows: GAGVSQSPRYKVTKRGQDVALRCDPISGHVSLYWYRQALGQGPEFLTYFNYEAQQDKSGLPNDRFSAERPEGSISTLTIQRTEQRDSAMYRCASSLDPQGNEQFFGPGTRLTVL.